One sample yielded the 27 T cell receptor beta chains listed below, sequenced in a study of blood T cell repertoires in COVID-19 (TCRdb year 2020). The method behind the library was the immunoSEQ multiplex PCR assay. Not all clones reach the TCRdb copy of this immuneACCESS table, which keeps in-frame sequences only. Checked studies attribute under half of the gap to unresolved V genes and leave the rest unexplained. The sample has some 400,000 clones on record, 85% to 90% of them singletons. The ten largest clones add up to about 1.7% of the sample. The sequencing input was PBMCs or T cells enriched from blood (not recorded which). The receptors stem from a woman aged 25 to 39 who had recovered from COVID-19.

This clone was seen just once. The chain has TRBV6-5 and TRBJ1-6; maybe TRBD1 (5 bases). Trimming left V 6 bases short and J 14 bases short, with 17 bases between. This CDR3 is built from 13 residues. CDR1 is MNHEY, CDR2 SVGAGI, per germline. The CDR3 DNA sequence: TGTGCCAGCAGGAAGGCATATGGGGGGACCCTCCACTTT. Translated: CASRKAYGGTLHF.

The V gene is TRBV19, the J gene TRBJ2-3; the D is unclear. V lost 3 bases to trimming and J lost 0 bases, with 13 bases between them. Germline-derived CDR1 and CDR2 are LNHDA and SQIVND (reference sequence). This CDR3 is 16 amino acids long. CDR3 sequence reads: CASSIILGTSTDTQYF. The CDR3 DNA reads as TGTGCCAGTAGTATCATCCTAGGAACAAGCACAGATACGCAGTATTTT.

The gene calls are TRBV7-9 and TRBJ1-5; D is unresolved. Trimming stripped 4 bases from V and 0 bases from J, with 7 bases between. Germline V gene data show CDR1 as SEHNR and CDR2 as FQNEAQ (reference sequence). The CDR3 sequence is 14 residues long. CDR3 amino acids: CASSSQDSNQPQHF. CDR3 sequence (DNA): TGTGCCAGCAGCTCGCAGGATAGCAATCAGCCCCAGCATTTT.

The chain employs TRBV6-4 and TRBJ1-2; 7 positions agree with TRBD1. Looked up from germline, CDR1 is MRHNA and CDR2 is SNTAGT. Trimming took 6 bases from V and 7 from J; bases not matched to a gene: 8. The CDR3 runs 13 residues. DNA for the CDR3: TGTGCCAGCAGCGCAACAGGGGTTTCTGGCTACACCTTC. Translating gives CASSATGVSGYTF.

This clone was recorded a few times. V is TRBV5-4 and J is TRBJ2-2; 7 nucleotides match TRBD1. The CDR3 sequence is 14 residues long. The germline V gene encodes CDR1 SGHNT and CDR2 YYREEE (reference sequence). Trimming took 4 bases from V and 8 from J; bases not matched to a gene: 8. The DNA of the CDR3 is TGTGCCAGCAGCCCCCAACAGGGGAGAGGGGAGCTGTTTTTT. This translates into CASSPQQGRGELFF.

The chain combines TRBV19 with TRBJ2-7, with 7 nucleotides matching TRBD1. Germline V lookup: CDR1 LNHDA, CDR2 SQIVND (reference sequence). V shed 8 bases and J 7 bases; nucleotides not matched to a gene: 11. This CDR3 is built from 13 residues. CDR3 nucleotides: TGTGCCAGTCGGGCAGGGGGAATGGGTGAGCAGTACTTC. Translation gives CASRAGGMGEQYF.

The table lists this clone with a count of one. J is TRBJ2-1 and V is TRBV24-1; 9 nucleotides agree with TRBD2. Unmatched junction bases numbered 11, after V lost 3 bases and J lost 12 bases. Germline V lookup: CDR1 KGHDR, CDR2 SFDVKD. This CDR3 contains 15 residues. The CDR3 loop reads CATSDLSGSRSAQFF. The DNA of the CDR3 is TGTGCCACCAGTGATCTTAGCGGGAGTAGGTCGGCGCAGTTCTTC.

V is TRBV5-1 and J is TRBJ1-6; TRBD1 agrees at 8 bases. From germline, CDR1 is SGHRS and CDR2 YFSETQ. The CDR3 consists of 14 residues. V trimming: 7 bases; J trimming: 7 bases; junction bases outside the gene matches: 7. CDR3 residues: CASPSDRENSPLHF. CDR3 sequence (DNA): TGCGCCAGCCCATCGGACAGGGAAAATTCACCCCTCCACTTT. Together with reference TRBV5-1 and TRBJ1-6, the CDR3 gives the full variable domain: KAGVTQTPRYLIKTRGQQVTLSCSPISGHRSVSWYQQTPGQGLQFLFEYFSETQRNKGNFPGRFSGRQFSNSRSEMNVSTLELGDSALYLCASPSDRENSPLHFGNGTRLTVT.

This chain links TRBV7-9 with TRBJ2-7; TRBD1 is a possible D gene (7 bases). CDR1 and CDR2 from the germline V gene are SEHNR and FQNEAQ (reference sequence). Trimming cost V 4 bases and J 7 bases, with 20 bases left between them. The CDR3 has 15 amino acids. Here the CDR3 reads CASSSSLLQGTEQYF. Here the CDR3 DNA reads TGTGCCAGCAGCTCTAGCCTCTTACAGGGGACTGAGCAGTACTTC.

The chain uses TRBV9 and TRBJ2-4; D perhaps matches TRBD2 (7 bases). The CDR3 spans 14 residues. The germline CDR1 and CDR2 sequences are SGDLS and YYNGEE. V was shortened by 3 bases and J by 5 bases, with 12 bases between the two germline ends. CDR3: CASSADGGQNIQYF. CDR3 sequence (DNA): TGTGCCAGCAGCGCCGACGGGGGGCAAAACATTCAGTACTTC.

The chain joins TRBV6-6 to TRBJ1-1, with TRBD1 as a possible D gene (5 bases). The V end lost 5 bases, the J end lost 1 base, and 11 bases lay between the germline ends. Looked up from germline, CDR1 is MNHNY and CDR2 is SVGAGI (reference sequence). CDR3 length: 14 residues. DNA for the CDR3: TGTGCCAGCAGTCCGCGGGGGAAGAACACTGAAGCTTTCTTT. Protein: CASSPRGKNTEAFF.

The CDR3 region is CASSPGLAGAYEQYF. The CDR3 DNA follows: TGTGCCAGCAGCCCCGGACTAGCGGGAGCCTACGAGCAGTACTTC. The chain employs TRBV7-3 and TRBJ2-7; 13 bases agree with TRBD2. The CDR3 totals 15 residues. CDR1 is SGHTA and CDR2 is FQGTGA in the germline V gene. V gave up 5 bases and J gave up 2 bases; unmatched junction bases: 3.

V gene TRBV19 combines with J gene TRBJ2-5, with D maybe TRBD1 (5 bases). CDR1 is LNHDA and CDR2 is SQIVND in the germline V gene (reference sequence). This CDR3 has 15 amino acids. V lost 5 bases, J lost 1 base, and 14 bases lay in between. CDR3 protein: CASSVTQGLQETQYF. CDR3 in DNA: TGTGCCAGTAGTGTAACTCAGGGCCTCCAAGAGACCCAGTACTTC. The full variable domain, completed using reference TRBV19 and TRBJ2-5, is DGGITQSPKYLFRKEGQNVTLSCEQNLNHDAMYWYRQDPGQGLRLIYYSQIVNDFQKGDIAEGYSVSREKKESFPLTVTSAQKNPTAFYLCASSVTQGLQETQYFGPGTRLLVL.

This clone was detected a few times. The gene calls are TRBV4-1 and TRBJ2-7; 8 bases fit TRBD1. The CDR3 is 16 amino acids. CDR1 is MGHRA, CDR2 YSYEKL, per germline. V lost 0 bases and J lost 7; bases outside the gene matches: 11. The CDR3 coding sequence is TGCGCCAGCAGCCAAGATCCTGGGACAGGCGTAGGGGAGCAGTACTTC. Its translation: CASSQDPGTGVGEQYF.

V usage is TRBV9 and J usage is TRBJ1-2; 12 positions agree with TRBD1. V shed 2 bases and J 7 bases; nucleotides not matched to a gene: 6. This CDR3 is built from 15 residues. Germline lookup yields CDR1 SGDLS and CDR2 YYNGEE. CDR3 bases: TGTGCCAGCAGCGTCGGGGACAGGGGGCAGGTTGGCTACACCTTC. It encodes CASSVGDRGQVGYTF.

The rearrangement uses TRBV28 and TRBJ1-5; D ambiguous. Trimming stripped 9 bases from V and 0 bases from J, with 15 bases between. Germline V lookup: CDR1 MDHEN, CDR2 SYDVKM. The CDR3 extends over 15 amino acids. CDR3 sequence (DNA): TGTGCCAGTTGGGATCGGGGAAATAGCAATCAGCCCCAGCATTTT. Protein sequence: CASWDRGNSNQPQHF.

This chain connects TRBV5-6 to TRBJ1-5; D is perhaps TRBD1 (5 bases). The V end was cut by 2 bases, the J end by 1 base, with 7 bases between. Germline values: CDR1 SGHDT, CDR2 YYEEEE. The CDR3 is 14 residues long. The CDR3 sequence is CASSFRGSNQPQHF. CDR3 coding DNA: TGTGCCAGCAGCTTTCGGGGGAGCAATCAGCCCCAGCATTTT.

The rearrangement uses TRBV10-3 and TRBJ1-1, with a weak D call TRBD1 (6 bases). In germline, CDR1 is ENHRY, CDR2 SYGVKD. The CDR3 contains 14 residues. Trimming removed 2 bases from V and 1 base from J, with 8 bases in between. The CDR3 region has the DNA TGTGCCATCAGTGAGACAGGGAAGAACACTGAAGCTTTCTTT. Amino acid sequence: CAISETGKNTEAFF.

The chain has TRBV11-2 and TRBJ2-7; D not resolved. Germline V gives CDR1 SGHAT, CDR2 FQNNGV. V lost 1 base to trimming and J lost 5 bases, with 6 bases between them. This CDR3 contains 12 residues. The CDR3 sequence is CASSLGSHEQYF. For the CDR3, the DNA is TGTGCCAGCAGCTTAGGAAGCCACGAGCAGTACTTC.

This chain links TRBV24-1 with TRBJ2-1, with 9 positions matching TRBD1. Germline CDR1 is KGHDR and CDR2 is SFDVKD. V gave up 6 bases and J gave up 1 base; unmatched junction bases: 12. The CDR3 extends over 18 amino acids. The CDR3 here is CATSIQGAASLSYNEQFF. CDR3 sequence (DNA): TGTGCCACCAGTATACAGGGGGCGGCTTCATTGTCCTACAATGAGCAGTTCTTC.

A remark on this clone: At one of its ends the junction is not consistent with the germline gene, which may arise from a read error. The J gene is TRBJ2-5, the V gene TRBV7-9, with 8 bases aligning to TRBD2. The V gene's germline CDR1 is SEHNR and CDR2 FQNEAQ (reference sequence). There are 12 residues in the CDR3. The CDR3 protein is CASSLLGTSLHF. As DNA, the CDR3 is TGTGCCAGCAGCTTGCTCGGGACTAGTCTCCACTTC.

This chain uses TRBV7-2 with TRBJ1-1, with D hard to call. The CDR3 length is 14 residues. Germline V lookup: CDR1 SGHTA, CDR2 FQGNSA. V lost 1 base and J lost 1, with 7 bases in between. The CDR3 loop is CASSLDGKNTEAFF. In DNA form, the CDR3 reads TGTGCCAGCAGCTTAGACGGGAAGAACACTGAAGCTTTCTTT.

In its sample, this clone was seen a few times. The gene calls are TRBV15 and TRBJ2-1, with D perhaps matching TRBD2 (6 bases). The ends were cut back, 6 bases at V and 5 bases at J, with 11 bases in the middle. The CDR3 is made up of 13 amino acids. The germline V gene has CDR1 LNHNV and CDR2 YYDKDF (reference sequence). The DNA of the CDR3 is TGTGCCACCAGTCCCCCGGGGGACAATGAGCAGTTCTTC. Translation gives CATSPPGDNEQFF.

The chain links TRBV7-3 to TRBJ2-2; D might be TRBD2 (6 bases). CDR3 length: 16 residues. The germline gives CDR1 SGHTA, CDR2 FQGTGA. Trimming removed 3 bases at V and 1 base at J, with 12 bases between. Here the CDR3 reads CASSFPRGQNTGELFF. CDR3 coding DNA: TGTGCCAGCAGCTTTCCGCGGGGCCAGAACACCGGGGAGCTGTTTTTT.

CDR3 protein: CASSPNTGVIRSNEKLFF. In nucleotides, the CDR3 is TGTGCCAGCAGCCCGAACACAGGGGTAATTCGATCTAATGAAAAACTGTTTTTT. This sequence joins TRBV7-8 and TRBJ1-4, with 7 bases identical to TRBD1. Trimming at V came to 5 bases and at J to 3 bases, leaving 15 bases not matched to a gene. Germline assignment: CDR1 SGHVS and CDR2 FQNEAQ. This CDR3 is 18 amino acids long. The entire variable domain, with the rest obtained from reference TRBV7-8 and TRBJ1-4, is as follows: GAGVSQSPRYKVAKRGQDVALRCDPISGHVSLFWYQQALGQGPEFLTYFQNEAQLDKSGLPSDRFFAERPEGSVSTLKIQRTQQEDSAVYLCASSPNTGVIRSNEKLFFGSGTQLSVL.

This chain connects TRBV12-5 to TRBJ1-1; TRBD1 aligns across 8 bases. There are 14 residues in the CDR3. Germline V gene sequence: CDR1 LGHNT, CDR2 FRNRAP. V gave up 6 bases and J gave up 1 base; unmatched junction bases: 4. For the CDR3, the DNA is TGTGCTAGTGGACAGGGACAGGCGAACACTGAAGCTTTCTTT. This translates into CASGQGQANTEAFF.

The chain recombines TRBV19 with TRBJ1-4; a weak D match, TRBD1 (6 bases). The germline V gene encodes CDR1 LNHDA and CDR2 SQIVND (reference sequence). The CDR3 extends over 16 amino acids. Trimming shortened V by 2 bases and J by 4 bases, and 14 bases separated the two germline ends. The CDR3 DNA is TGTGCCAGTAGTATACTCGGACAGACCAGTAATGAAAAACTGTTTTTT. This sequence encodes CASSILGQTSNEKLFF. Together with reference TRBV19 and TRBJ1-4, the CDR3 gives the full variable domain: DGGITQSPKYLFRKEGQNVTLSCEQNLNHDAMYWYRQDPGQGLRLIYYSQIVNDFQKGDIAEGYSVSREKKESFPLTVTSAQKNPTAFYLCASSILGQTSNEKLFFGSGTQLSVL.